This T cell receptor (beta chain) derives from a study of T cell responses to AZD1222 COVID-19 vaccine. Study-wide findings and caveats: Baseline serostatus was positive in only a handful of AZD1222 recipients.

A word on this clone: Its antigen is as yet unknown.

Repertoires were generated with immunoSEQ multiplex PCR, while TCRdb's copy carries only in-frame clones and drops some. Of more than 140,000 clones listed, roughly 93% are singletons. V was clipped by 5 bases and J by 2 bases, with 16 bases between them. Germline CDR1 LGHNA, CDR2 YSLEER. This CDR3 region has 16 residues. This receptor was taken from an adult in good health. V and J are TRBV4-3 and TRBJ1-3, with a weak D call TRBD1 (5 bases). The sample was peripheral blood, taken on day 0 of MenACWY control vaccination. The CDR3 DNA is TGCGCCAGCAGCTTCGACCTACGGGACGCTGGAAACACCATATATTTT. This translates into CASSFDLRDAGNTIYF.